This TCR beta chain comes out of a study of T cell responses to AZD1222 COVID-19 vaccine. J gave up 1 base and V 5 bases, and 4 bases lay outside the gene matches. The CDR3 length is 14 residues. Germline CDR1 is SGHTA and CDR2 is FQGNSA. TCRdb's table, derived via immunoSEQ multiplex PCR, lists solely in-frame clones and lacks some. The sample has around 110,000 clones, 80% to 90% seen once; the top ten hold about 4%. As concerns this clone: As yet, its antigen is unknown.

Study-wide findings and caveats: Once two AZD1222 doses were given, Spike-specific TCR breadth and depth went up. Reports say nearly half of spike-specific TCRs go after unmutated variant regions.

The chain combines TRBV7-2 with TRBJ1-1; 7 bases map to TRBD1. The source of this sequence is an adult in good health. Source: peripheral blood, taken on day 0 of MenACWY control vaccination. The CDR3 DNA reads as TGTGCCAGCAGCCCGGGACAGACGAACACTGAAGCTTTCTTT. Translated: CASSPGQTNTEAFF.